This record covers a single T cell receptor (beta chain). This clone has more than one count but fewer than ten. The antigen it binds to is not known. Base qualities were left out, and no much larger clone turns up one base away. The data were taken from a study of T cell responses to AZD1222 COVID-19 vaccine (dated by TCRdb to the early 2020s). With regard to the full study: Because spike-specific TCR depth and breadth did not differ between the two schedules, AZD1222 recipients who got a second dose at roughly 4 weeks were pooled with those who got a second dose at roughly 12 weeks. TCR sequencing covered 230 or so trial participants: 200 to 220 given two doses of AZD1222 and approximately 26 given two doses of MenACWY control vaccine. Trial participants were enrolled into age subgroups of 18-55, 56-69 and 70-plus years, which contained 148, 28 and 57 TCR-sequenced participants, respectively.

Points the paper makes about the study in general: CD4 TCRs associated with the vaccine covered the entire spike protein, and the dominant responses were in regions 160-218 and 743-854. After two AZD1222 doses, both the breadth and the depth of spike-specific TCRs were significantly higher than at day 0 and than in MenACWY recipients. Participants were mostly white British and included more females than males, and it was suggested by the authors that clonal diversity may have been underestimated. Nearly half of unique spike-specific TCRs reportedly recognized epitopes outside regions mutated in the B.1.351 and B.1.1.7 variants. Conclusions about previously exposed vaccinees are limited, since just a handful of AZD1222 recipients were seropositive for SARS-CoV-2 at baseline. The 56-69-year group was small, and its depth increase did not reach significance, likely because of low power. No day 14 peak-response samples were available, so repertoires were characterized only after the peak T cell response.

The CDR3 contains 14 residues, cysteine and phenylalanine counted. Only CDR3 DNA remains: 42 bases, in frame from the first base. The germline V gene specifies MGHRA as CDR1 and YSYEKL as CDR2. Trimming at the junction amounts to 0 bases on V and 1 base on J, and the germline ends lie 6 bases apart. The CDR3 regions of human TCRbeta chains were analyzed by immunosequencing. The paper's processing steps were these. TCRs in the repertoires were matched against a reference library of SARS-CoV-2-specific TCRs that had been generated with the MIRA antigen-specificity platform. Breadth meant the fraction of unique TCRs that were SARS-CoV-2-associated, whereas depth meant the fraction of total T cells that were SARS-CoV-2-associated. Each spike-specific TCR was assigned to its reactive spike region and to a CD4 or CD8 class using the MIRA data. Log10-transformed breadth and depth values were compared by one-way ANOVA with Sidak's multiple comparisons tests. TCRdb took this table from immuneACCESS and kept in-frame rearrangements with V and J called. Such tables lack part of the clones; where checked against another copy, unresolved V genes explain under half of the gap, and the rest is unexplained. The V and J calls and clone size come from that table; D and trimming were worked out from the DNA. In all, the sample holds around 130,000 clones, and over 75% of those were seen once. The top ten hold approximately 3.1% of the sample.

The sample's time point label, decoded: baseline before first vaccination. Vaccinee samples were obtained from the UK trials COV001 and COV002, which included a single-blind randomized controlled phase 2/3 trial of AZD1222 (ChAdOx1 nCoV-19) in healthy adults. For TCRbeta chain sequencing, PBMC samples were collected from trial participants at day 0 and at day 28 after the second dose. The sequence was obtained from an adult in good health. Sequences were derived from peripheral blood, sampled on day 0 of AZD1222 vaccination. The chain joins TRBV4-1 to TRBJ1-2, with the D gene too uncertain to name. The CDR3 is CASSQDGDNYGYTF. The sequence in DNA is TGCGCCAGCAGCCAAGATGGGGATAACTATGGCTACACCTTC.